This record covers a single T cell receptor beta chain. Its cognate antigen is unknown. These data come from a study of Tregs in tolerant kidney transplant recipients. Study information: Mixed chimerism was transient after nonmyeloablative marrow transplants from related graft donors.

Using immunoSEQ multiplex PCR, the repertoire was profiled, and TCRdb retains in-frame clones only, with some absent. The sample gives around 75,000 clones, 85% to 90% of which show up once; approximately 0.36% is in the top ten. Unstimulated regulatory T cells (CD4+CD25+CD127-), CD4+CD25- non-regulatory cells, CD4 and CD8 cells were FACS-sorted from thawed PBMCs. In germline, CDR1 is LNHNV, CDR2 YYDKDF (reference sequence). The CDR3 is 14 residues long. V shed 6 bases and J 8 bases; nucleotides not matched to a gene: 12. Points from the study as a whole: Tregs expanded with activated donor B cells seemed most donor-specific. Validation in larger populations is needed because few patients were studied.

The sequence derives from a human donor who received a combined kidney and bone marrow transplant. The sequenced sample was CD4+ T cells from blood, obtained before the transplant. This chain joins TRBV15 and TRBJ1-2; 7 bases line up with TRBD1. The CDR3: CATRASGGVGGYTF. Here the CDR3 DNA reads TGTGCCACCAGGGCGTCAGGGGGTGTAGGGGGCTACACCTTC.